This entry concerns a single T cell receptor (beta chain). The data derive from a study of control samples from healthy donors and cancer patients. Sequenced by immunoSEQ multiplex PCR; TCRdb stores in-frame clones only, minus some. The table has some 28,000 clones, roughly 85% seen once. V trimming: 5 bases; J trimming: 9 bases; junction bases outside the gene matches: 14. The germline V gene encodes CDR1 SGHDT and CDR2 YYEEEE. This CDR3 has 16 amino acids. Sequences were obtained from PBMCs. The genes are TRBV5-6 and TRBJ2-7; 13 bases map to TRBD2. This sequence originates from a man between 60 and 75 years old with head and neck cancer. The CDR3: CASSQRRTSGSVGQYF. The CDR3 DNA reads TGTGCCAGCAGTCAACGGCGGACTAGCGGGAGTGTAGGGCAGTACTTC. Variable domain in full (rest from reference TRBV5-6 and TRBJ2-7): DAGVTQSPTHLIKTRGQQVTLRCSPKSGHDTVSWYQQALGQGPQFIFQYYEEEERQRGNFPDRFSGHQFPNYSSELNVNALLLGDSALYLCASSQRRTSGSVGQYFGPGTRLTVT.